This T cell receptor beta chain appears in the sequencing data of a study of blood T cells in healthy people across ages. Study as a whole: When template switching was applied, about one barcoded beta molecule was captured per two T cells.

Study results and caveats: Aged donors had fewer naive CD4+ cells and lower diversity than long-lived donors.

The use of a sample-barcoded 5' primer and a J-beta primer mix characterized a second PCR of roughly 6 to 11 cycles. Each CDR3 protein is one row after TCRdb ran MiXCR on the 5' RACE reads. This sample has around 1,000,000 distinct CDR3 sequences, with roughly two fifths found just once. V lost 3 bases, J lost 5 bases, and 10 bases lay in between. The CDR3 has 13 amino acids. The germline V gene has CDR1 LNHDA and CDR2 SQIVND (reference sequence). Isolation per sample recovered at least 6 million PBMCs. Comment on this clonotype: Its antigen is not identified.

The chain recombines TRBV19 with TRBJ2-5; D assignment may be TRBD1 or TRBD2 (5 bases each). Sequencing was done on a sample of blood. This clonotype originated in a man between 18 and 35 years old in good health. CDR3 residues: CASSIGADETQYF. The CDR3 DNA reads TGTGCCAGTAGTATCGGGGCAGACGAGACCCAGTACTTC.